The 2 T cell receptor beta chains in this list originate from one sample, sequenced in a study of CXCR3-negative and CXCR3-positive naive CD8 T cells. Via 5' RACE with UMI labels, TRB cDNA libraries were prepared. TCRdb re-called the 5' RACE reads and catalogs CDR3 proteins one per entry, DNA excluded. Here the sample table reports about 62,000 distinct CDR3 sequences. Sequenced: naive CXCR3- CD8+ T cells from blood. The subset here: CD45RO-CCR7+CD27+CD95- naive CD8+ T cells lacking CXCR3 (TNR3-). These receptors came from a human donor in good health. Some clones in this sample may be carry-over from other donors' samples.

The chain has TRBV6-2 or TRBV6-3 and TRBJ2-1; with no DNA, the TCRdb D assignment of TRBD2 cannot be verified. Germline V gene lookup returns CDR1 MNHEY and CDR2 SVGEGT. This CDR3 spans 21 amino acids. The CDR3 region is CASSDTAGTSGGTGPRNEQFF.

The rearrangement links TRBV28 to TRBJ2-2; absent DNA, TCRdb's TRBD2 call cannot be checked. CDR1 is MDHEN and CDR2 is SYDVKM in the germline V gene. The CDR3 is 13 residues long. Here the CDR3 reads CASSFSGTGELFF.